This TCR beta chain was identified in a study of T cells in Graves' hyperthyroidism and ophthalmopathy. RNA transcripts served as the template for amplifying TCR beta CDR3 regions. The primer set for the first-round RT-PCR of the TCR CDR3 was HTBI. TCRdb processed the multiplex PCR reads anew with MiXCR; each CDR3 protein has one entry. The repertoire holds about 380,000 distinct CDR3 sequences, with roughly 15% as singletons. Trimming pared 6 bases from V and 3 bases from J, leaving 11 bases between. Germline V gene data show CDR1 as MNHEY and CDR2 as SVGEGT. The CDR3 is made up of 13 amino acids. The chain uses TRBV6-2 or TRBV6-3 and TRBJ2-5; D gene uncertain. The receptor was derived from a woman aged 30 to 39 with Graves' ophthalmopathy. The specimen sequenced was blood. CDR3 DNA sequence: TGTGCCAGCAGACACAGACCGAAAGAGACCCAGTACTTC. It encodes CASRHRPKETQYF.